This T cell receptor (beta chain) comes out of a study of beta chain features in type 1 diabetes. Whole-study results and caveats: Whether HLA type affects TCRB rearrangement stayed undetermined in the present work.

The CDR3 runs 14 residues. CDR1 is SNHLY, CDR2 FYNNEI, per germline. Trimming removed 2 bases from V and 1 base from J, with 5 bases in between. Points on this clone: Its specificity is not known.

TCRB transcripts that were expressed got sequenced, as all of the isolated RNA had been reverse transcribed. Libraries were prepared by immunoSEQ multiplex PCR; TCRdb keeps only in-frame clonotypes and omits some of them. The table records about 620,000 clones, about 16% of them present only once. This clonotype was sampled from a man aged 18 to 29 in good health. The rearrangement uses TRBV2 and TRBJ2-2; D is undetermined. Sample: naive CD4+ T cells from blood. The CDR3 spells CASSEYLNTGELFF. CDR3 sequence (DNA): TGTGCCAGCAGTGAATATTTGAACACCGGGGAGCTGTTTTTT.